Listed below are T cell receptor beta chains from one sample, sequenced in a study of cytomegalovirus exposure and HLA in healthy donors. Here immunoSEQ multiplex PCR was the method, and the copy in TCRdb shows in-frame clones only, minus some. Of roughly 68,000 clones listed, 65% to 70% are singletons. The sequenced sample was PBMCs. These receptors were taken from a man aged 35-49 years in good health and CMV-seropositive. The CDR3 runs from the conserved cysteine through the conserved F or W. Fields, in order: V gene, D gene, clone size, J gene, CDR3 protein, CDR3 DNA. The D gene is left open where the match is weak. Clone size is stated in some rows and not others, as once, few, many or a class when expanded.

TRBV12-5	TRBD2	NA	TRBJ2-1	CASGPGLAGVYEQFF	TGTGCTAGTGGTCCCGGACTAGCGGGGGTGTATGAGCAGTTCTTC
TRBV29-1	NA	NA	TRBJ1-2	CSARMGQRGYTF	TGCAGCGCAAGGATGGGACAACGTGGCTACACCTTC
TRBV7-6	NA	NA	TRBJ2-2	CASSLAPGGPGGELFF	TGTGCCAGCAGCTTAGCCCCCGGGGGGCCGGGCGGGGAGCTGTTTTTT
TRBV13	TRBD2	NA	TRBJ2-5	CASSSPDYSGGRLQETQYF	TGTGCCAGCAGCTCCCCGGATTACAGCGGGGGGCGACTCCAAGAGACCCAGTACTTC
TRBV11-1	NA	NA	TRBJ2-5	CASSAGRRVQYF	TGTGCCAGCAGCGCCGGACGGCGGGTCCAGTACTTC
TRBV5-1	TRBD1	NA	TRBJ1-6	CASSLGDRDRSPLHF	TGCGCCAGCAGCTTGGGGGACAGGGACCGATCACCCCTCCACTTT
TRBV28	TRBD1	NA	TRBJ1-1	CASSFPGGASEAFF	TGTGCCAGCAGTTTTCCAGGGGGCGCGTCTGAAGCTTTCTTT
TRBV7-7	NA	NA	TRBJ2-5	CASSPPGQETQYF	TGTGCTAGCAGCCCTCCGGGACAAGAGACCCAGTACTTC
TRBV4-1	NA	NA	TRBJ1-1	CASSQGLNMNTEAFF	TGCGCCAGCAGCCAAGGGCTGAATATGAACACTGAAGCTTTCTTT
TRBV4-2	TRBD1	NA	TRBJ2-7	CASSQSLGQGGYEQYF	TGTGCCAGCAGCCAATCGCTGGGACAGGGGGGATACGAGCAGTACTTC
TRBV5-4	NA	once	TRBJ2-7	CASRPRRTANPYEQYF	TGTGCCAGCAGACCCCGGAGGACAGCTAATCCCTACGAGCAGTACTTC
TRBV7-9	NA	NA	TRBJ2-7	CASSLYEQISYEQYF	TGTGCCAGCAGCTTATATGAACAGATCTCCTACGAGCAGTACTTC
TRBV28	TRBD2	NA	TRBJ2-1	CASSLGKRGNNEQFF	TGTGCCAGCAGTTTAGGGAAGCGGGGTAACAATGAGCAGTTCTTC
TRBV7-6	TRBD2	NA	TRBJ2-3	CASSSVQGRTSGGPTDTQYF	TGTGCCAGCAGCTCTGTACAGGGGAGGACTAGCGGGGGGCCCACAGATACGCAGTATTTT
TRBV7-3	TRBD1	NA	TRBJ1-1	CASSFRRTGGPAFF	TGTGCCAGCAGCTTCAGACGTACAGGGGGTCCGGCTTTCTTT
TRBV5-5	TRBD1	NA	TRBJ1-1	CASSRYTTGTTEAFF	TGTGCCAGCAGCCGATATACGACAGGGACGACCGAAGCTTTCTTT
TRBV5-1	NA	NA	TRBJ1-4	CASSPGGGATYEKLFF	TGCGCCAGCAGCCCAGGCGGAGGAGCGACCTATGAAAAACTGTTTTTT
TRBV19	TRBD1	NA	TRBJ2-7	CASSAQGALSYEQYF	TGTGCCAGTAGCGCACAGGGGGCCCTCTCCTACGAGCAGTACTTC
TRBV7-9	TRBD1	NA	TRBJ2-5	CASSLGEGIRGQTQYF	TGTGCCAGCAGCTTGGGTGAGGGCATCAGGGGGCAGACCCAGTACTTC
TRBV30	NA	NA	TRBJ2-2	CAWVGTSRTGELFF	TGTGCCTGGGTCGGGACATCCAGGACCGGGGAGCTGTTTTTT